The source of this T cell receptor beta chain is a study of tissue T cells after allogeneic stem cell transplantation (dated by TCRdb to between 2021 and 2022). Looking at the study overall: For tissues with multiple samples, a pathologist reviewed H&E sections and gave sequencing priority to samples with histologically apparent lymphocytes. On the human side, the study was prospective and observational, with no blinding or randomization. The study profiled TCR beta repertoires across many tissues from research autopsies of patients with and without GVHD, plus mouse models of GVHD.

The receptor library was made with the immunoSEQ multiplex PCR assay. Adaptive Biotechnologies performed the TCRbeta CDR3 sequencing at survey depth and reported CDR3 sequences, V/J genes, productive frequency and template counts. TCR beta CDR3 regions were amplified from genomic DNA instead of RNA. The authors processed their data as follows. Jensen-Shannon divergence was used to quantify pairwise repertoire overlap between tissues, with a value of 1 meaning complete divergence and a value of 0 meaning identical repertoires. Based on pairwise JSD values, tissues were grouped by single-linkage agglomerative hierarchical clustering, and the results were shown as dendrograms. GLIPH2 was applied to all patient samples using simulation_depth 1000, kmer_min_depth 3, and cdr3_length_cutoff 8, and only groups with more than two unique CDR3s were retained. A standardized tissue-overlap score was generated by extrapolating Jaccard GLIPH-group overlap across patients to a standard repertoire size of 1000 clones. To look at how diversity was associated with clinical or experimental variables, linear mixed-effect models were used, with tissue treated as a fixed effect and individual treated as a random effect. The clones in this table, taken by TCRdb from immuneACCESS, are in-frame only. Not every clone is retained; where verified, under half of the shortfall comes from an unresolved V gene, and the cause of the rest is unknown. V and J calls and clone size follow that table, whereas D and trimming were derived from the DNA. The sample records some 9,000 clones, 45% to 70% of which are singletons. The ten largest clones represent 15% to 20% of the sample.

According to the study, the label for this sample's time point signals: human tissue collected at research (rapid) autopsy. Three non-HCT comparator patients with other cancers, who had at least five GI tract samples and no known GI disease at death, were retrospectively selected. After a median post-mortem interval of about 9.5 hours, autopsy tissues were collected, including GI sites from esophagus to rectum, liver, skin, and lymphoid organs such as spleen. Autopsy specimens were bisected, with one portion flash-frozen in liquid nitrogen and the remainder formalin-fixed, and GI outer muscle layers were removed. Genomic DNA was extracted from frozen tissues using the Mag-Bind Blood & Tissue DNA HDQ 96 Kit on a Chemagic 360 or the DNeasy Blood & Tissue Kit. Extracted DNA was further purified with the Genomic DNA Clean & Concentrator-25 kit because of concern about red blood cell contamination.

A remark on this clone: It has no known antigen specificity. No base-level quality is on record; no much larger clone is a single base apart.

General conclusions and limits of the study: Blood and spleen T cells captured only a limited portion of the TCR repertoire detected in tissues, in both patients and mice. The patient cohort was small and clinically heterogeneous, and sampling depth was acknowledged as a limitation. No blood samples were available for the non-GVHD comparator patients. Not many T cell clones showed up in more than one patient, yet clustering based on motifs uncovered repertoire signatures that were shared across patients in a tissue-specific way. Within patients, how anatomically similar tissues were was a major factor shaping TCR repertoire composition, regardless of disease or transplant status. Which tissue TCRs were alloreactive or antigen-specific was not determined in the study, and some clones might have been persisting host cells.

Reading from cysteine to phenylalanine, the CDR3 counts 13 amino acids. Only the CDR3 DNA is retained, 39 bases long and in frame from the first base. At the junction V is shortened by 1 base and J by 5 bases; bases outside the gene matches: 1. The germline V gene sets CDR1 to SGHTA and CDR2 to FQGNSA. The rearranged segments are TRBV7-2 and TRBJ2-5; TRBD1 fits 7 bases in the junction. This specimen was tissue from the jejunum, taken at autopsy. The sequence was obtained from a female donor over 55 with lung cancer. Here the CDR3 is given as CASSLEQGETQYF. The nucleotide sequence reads TGTGCCAGCAGCTTAGAACAGGGGGAGACCCAGTACTTC.